This entry lists 6 T cell receptor beta chains sequenced from one sample in a study of blood T cell repertoires in COVID-19. Repertoires were generated with immunoSEQ multiplex PCR, while TCRdb's copy carries only in-frame clones and drops some. The profile shows 85,000 to 130,000 clones, roughly 80% of them singletons. The source material was peripheral blood. Source of these receptors: a man aged 60 to 69 with acute or convalescent COVID-19.

The chain has TRBV9 and TRBJ2-3; D is ambiguous. The CDR3 spans 11 residues. Per the germline V gene, CDR1 is SGDLS and CDR2 is YYNGEE. With 1 base removed from V and 5 bases from J, the gap between germline ends came to 2 bases. DNA for the CDR3: TGTGCCAGCAGCGTACTAGATACGCAGTATTTT. This gives the protein CASSVLDTQYF.

The chain recombines TRBV19 with TRBJ1-3, with D unclear. CDR3 length: 15 amino acids. Trimming took off 3 bases at V and 1 base at J, with 10 bases between the two ends. CDR1 is LNHDA and CDR2 is SQIVND in the germline V gene (reference sequence). CDR3 DNA sequence: TGTGCCAGTAGTATTAACCGGGGATCTGGAAACACCATATATTTT. As protein: CASSINRGSGNTIYF.

The chain has TRBV18 and TRBJ2-7; 9 nucleotides agree with TRBD1. Germline CDR1 and CDR2: KGHSH and LQKENI. This CDR3 spans 16 amino acids. J was trimmed by 1 base and V by 1 base; bases with no gene match: 5. The CDR3 DNA is TGTGCCAGCTCACCACGGGACAGGGCCAATTCCTACGAGCAGTACTTC. Encoded protein: CASSPRDRANSYEQYF.

The gene calls are TRBV6-5 and TRBJ1-1; 7 nucleotides line up with TRBD1. Germline CDR1 and CDR2: MNHEY and SVGAGI. With 8 bases clipped from V and 3 bases from J, the junction kept 9 bases outside the gene matches. CDR3 length equals 14 residues. CDR3 sequence: CASEARGMHTEAFF. The CDR3 DNA reads TGTGCCAGCGAGGCCAGGGGGATGCACACTGAAGCTTTCTTT.

This chain connects TRBV7-2 to TRBJ1-6, with 7 positions matching TRBD1. Per germline, CDR1 SGHTA and CDR2 FQGNSA. The CDR3 runs 15 residues. The J segment lost 10 bases and the V segment lost 5 bases, leaving 11 bases of the junction unmatched. CDR3 protein: CASSEGDRRGSPLHF. The CDR3 coding sequence is TGTGCCAGCAGCGAAGGGGACAGACGGGGGTCACCCCTCCACTTT. Full variable domain (outside the CDR3, taken from reference TRBV7-2 and TRBJ1-6): GAGVSQSPSNKVTEKGKDVELRCDPISGHTALYWYRQSLGQGLEFLIYFQGNSAPDKSGLPSDRFSAERTGGSVSTLTIQRTQQEDSAVYLCASSEGDRRGSPLHFGNGTRLTVT.

This chain connects TRBV5-1 to TRBJ2-7; a possible D gene is TRBD1 (6 bases). This CDR3 contains 15 residues. Germline CDR1 reads SGHRS; CDR2 reads YFSETQ. V lost 4 bases and J lost 6, with 20 bases in between. The CDR3 nucleotides read TGCGCCAGCAGCCAAAGACAGGCCCTTTCCCCCGAGCAGTACTTC. Residues: CASSQRQALSPEQYF.